Listed here is a single T cell receptor (beta chain). Its antigen is unknown. Sequence at one end of the junction differs from germline and may be a read error. These data originate in a study of post-analysis software for immune sequencing data. The V gene's germline CDR1 is SGHRS and CDR2 YFSETQ. The CDR3 is 15 amino acids. The TCR beta cDNA libraries contained unique molecular identifiers. Each CDR3 protein gets one entry after TCRdb re-called the PCR reads with MiXCR. The table has about 820,000 distinct CDR3 sequences, roughly half seen once. General study findings and limits: Under F measure analysis, samples from one preparation batch co-clustered strongly. When patients were compared with controls, a handful of TRBV segments were more frequent, TRBV5-6, TRBV5-1 and TRBV20-1 among them.

The source of this sequence is a girl between 5 and 17 years old with multiple sclerosis. V usage is TRBV5-1 and J usage is TRBJ2-3; 7 bases are shared with TRBD2. The sequenced sample consisted of blood. CDR3 amino acids: CASSLEAGTTNTQYF. CDR3 bases: TGCGCCAGCAGCTTGGAAGCGGGGACCACAAATACGCAGTATTTT.